This T cell receptor (beta chain) was sequenced during a study of blood T cells in healthy people across ages. Overall study findings and caveats: Naive T cell percentage and TCR beta diversity correlated strongly.

Primers used in a second PCR of about 6 to 11 cycles were a sample-barcoded 5' primer and a J-beta primer mix. Researchers report that a template-switch adaptor with 12 random nucleotides tagged each cDNA molecule. TCRdb fed the 5' RACE reads into MiXCR, producing one record per CDR3 protein. The table shows fewer than 1,200,000 distinct CDR3 sequences, with 20% to 25% occurring only once. V was shortened by 7 bases and J by 10 bases, with 19 bases between the two germline ends. Per germline, CDR1 SGHTA and CDR2 FQGNSA. The CDR3 is made up of 13 amino acids. On this clonotype itself: What it recognizes is unknown.

These data are also associated with another study on T cells of mothers and their children.

The chain links TRBV7-2 to TRBJ1-1; no definite D call. The TCR comes from a girl aged 2 to 9 in good health. The sample comprised blood. The CDR3 nucleotides are TGTGCCAGCACCCCCCCCGGGGTGCTTGGAGCTTTCTTT. Translating gives CASTPPGVLGAFF.